This TCR beta chain was captured by sequencing in a study of breast tumors, draining lymph nodes, adjacent tissues. This clonotype was seen repeatedly, ten times or more. The junction differs from germline at one of its ends, possibly a read error. Axillary draining lymph nodes of breast cancer patients supplied the node samples. MiXCR, applied by TCRdb to the multiplex PCR reads, yields one record per CDR3 protein. The sample has about 270,000 distinct CDR3 sequences, over 30% seen once. CDR1 is DFQATT and CDR2 is SNEGSKA in the germline V gene (reference sequence). The CDR3 consists of 13 residues. V gene TRBV20-1 combines with J gene TRBJ1-3, with D perhaps TRBD1 (6 bases). The source is a female donor with breast cancer. Some clones in this sample may be carry-over from other donors' samples. Sequencing input: axillary lymph node tissue. For the CDR3, the DNA is TGCGGTGCTACACAGGGTTCTGGAAACACCATATATTTT. It is translated as CGATQGSGNTIYF.